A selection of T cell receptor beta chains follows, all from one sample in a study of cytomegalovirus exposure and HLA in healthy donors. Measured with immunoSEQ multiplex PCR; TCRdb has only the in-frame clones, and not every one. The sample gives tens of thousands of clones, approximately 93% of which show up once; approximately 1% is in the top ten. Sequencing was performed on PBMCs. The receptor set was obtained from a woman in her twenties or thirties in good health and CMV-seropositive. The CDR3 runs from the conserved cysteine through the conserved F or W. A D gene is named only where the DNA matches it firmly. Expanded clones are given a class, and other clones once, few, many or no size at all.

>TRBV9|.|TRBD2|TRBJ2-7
TGTGCCAGCAGCCGGGGGGACCGATCCTCCTACGAGCAGTACTTC
CASSRGDRSSYEQYF
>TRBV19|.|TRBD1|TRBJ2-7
TGTGCCAGTAGTATGGACAGGCATCCCTACGAGCAGTACTTC
CASSMDRHPYEQYF
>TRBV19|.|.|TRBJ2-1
TGTGCCAGTAGTAGTCTTCCAGGGCGCAATGAGCAGTTCTTC
CASSSLPGRNEQFF
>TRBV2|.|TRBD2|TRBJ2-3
TGTGCCAGCATCGGGGATAGCGGGAGAGTCACAGATACGCAGTATTTT
CASIGDSGRVTDTQYF
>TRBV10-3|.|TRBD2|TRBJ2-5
TGTGCCATACTTGGGACTAGCGCGAACCAAGAGACCCAGTACTTC
CAILGTSANQETQYF
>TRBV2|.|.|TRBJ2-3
TGTGCCAGCACAGGGCCCATGAGAACAGATACGCAGTATTTT
CASTGPMRTDTQYF
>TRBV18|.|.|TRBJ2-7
TGTGCCAGCTCACCGGGGATCCGGGACTACGAGCAGTACTTC
CASSPGIRDYEQYF
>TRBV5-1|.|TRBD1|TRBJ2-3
TGCGCCAGCAGCTTACAGGGGGATAGAGATACGCAGTATTTT
CASSLQGDRDTQYF
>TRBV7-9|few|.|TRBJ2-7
TGTGCCAGCATACACAGGGATGCAAACGAGCAGTACTTC
CASIHRDANEQYF
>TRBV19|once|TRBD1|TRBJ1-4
TGTGCCAGTAGCAGAACAGGGGGAGCAACTAATGAAAAACTGTTTTTT
CASSRTGGATNEKLFF
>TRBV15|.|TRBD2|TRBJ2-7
TGTGCCACCAGCAGAGATAGGTCCCTAGCGGCCTACGAGCAGTACTTC
CATSRDRSLAAYEQYF
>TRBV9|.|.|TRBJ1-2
TGTGCCAGCAGCGTAGCGGGAGGGGATGGCTATGGCTACACCTTC
CASSVAGGDGYGYTF
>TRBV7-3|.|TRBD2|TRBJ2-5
TGTGCCAGCAGCCGAGGACTAGCGCCCTGGAGGGAGACCCAGTACTTC
CASSRGLAPWRETQYF
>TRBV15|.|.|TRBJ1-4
TGTGCCACCAGCATGGGAGGAACCTCTAATGAAAAACTGTTTTTT
CATSMGGTSNEKLFF
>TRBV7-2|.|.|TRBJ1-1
TGTGCCAGCAGCTTAACCCCAGGGCCCGACTCGGGAGCTTTCTTT
CASSLTPGPDSGAFF
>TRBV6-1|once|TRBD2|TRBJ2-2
TGTGCCAGCAGTGAAGTGATAGCGGGAGGGGAGCTTCCCGGGGAGCTGTTTTTT
CASSEVIAGGELPGELFF
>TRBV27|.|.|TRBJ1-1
TGTGCCAGCAGTTTATCAGGGGCGCTGGGCACTGAAGCTTTCTTT
CASSLSGALGTEAFF
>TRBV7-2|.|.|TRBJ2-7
TGTGCCAGCAGCTACCAGACACGTGTCTACGAGCAGTACTTC
CASSYQTRVYEQYF
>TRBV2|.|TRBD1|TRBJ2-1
TGTGCCAGCGGGACAGGGGGCTGGGGGGAGCAGTTCTTC
CASGTGGWGEQFF
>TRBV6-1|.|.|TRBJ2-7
TGTGCCAGCAGTGATAAAGATTACGGCTCCTACGAGCAGTACTTC
CASSDKDYGSYEQYF
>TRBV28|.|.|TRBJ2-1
TGTGCCAGCAGTCCGCCAGGGGGGTTTTCGGATGAGCAGTTCTTC
CASSPPGGFSDEQFF
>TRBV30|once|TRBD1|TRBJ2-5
TGTGCCTGGAGACAGACAGGGGGCCAAGAGACCCAGTACTTC
CAWRQTGGQETQYF
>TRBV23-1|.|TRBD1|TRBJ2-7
TGCGCCAGCATGCACCTCCGGGACAGGGGATTCCCCTACGAGCAGTACTTC
CASMHLRDRGFPYEQYF
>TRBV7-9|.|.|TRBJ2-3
TGTGCCAGCAGCTTAGACGCAGGGACATACACAGATACGCAGTATTTT
CASSLDAGTYTDTQYF
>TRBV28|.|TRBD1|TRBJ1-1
TGTGCCAGCAGCCAGACAGGGTTTGGGGCTTTCTTT
CASSQTGFGAFF
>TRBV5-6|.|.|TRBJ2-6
TGTGCCAGCAGCTTGGACAGCTCTGGGGCCAACGTCCTGACTTTC
CASSLDSSGANVLTF
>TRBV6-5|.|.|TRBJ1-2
TGTGCCAGCAGACGCGCTCAGGGCGGCTATGGCTACACCTTC
CASRRAQGGYGYTF
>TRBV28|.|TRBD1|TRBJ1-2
TGTGCCAGCAGTTTCGTACAGGGGATGGGATGGGGCTACACCTTC
CASSFVQGMGWGYTF
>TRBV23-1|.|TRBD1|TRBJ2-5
TGCGCCAGCAGTCAATACAGGGGTGGAGAGACCCAGTACTTC
CASSQYRGGETQYF
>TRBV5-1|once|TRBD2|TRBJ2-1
TGCGCCAGCAGCTTGGTCCTAGCGGGAAACTACAATGAGCAGTTCTTC
CASSLVLAGNYNEQFF
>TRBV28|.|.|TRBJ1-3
TGTGCCAGCAGTTTTTATGGGTCGGGAGGAAACACCATATATTTT
CASSFYGSGGNTIYF
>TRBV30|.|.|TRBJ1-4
TGTGCCTGGACCGGACAGCTACTTGAAAAACTGTTTTTT
CAWTGQLLEKLFF
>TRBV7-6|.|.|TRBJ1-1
TGTGCCAGCACCTTAGGTGGGGGAGGCGGCACTGAAGCTTTCTTT
CASTLGGGGGTEAFF
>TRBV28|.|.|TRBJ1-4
TGTGCCAGCAGTTTTCAAGGGGCCTCTAATGAAAAACTGTTTTTT
CASSFQGASNEKLFF
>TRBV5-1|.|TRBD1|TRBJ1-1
TGCGCCAGCAGCTGGGGGGACAGGGTCTCGGGTGAAGCTTTCTTT
CASSWGDRVSGEAFF
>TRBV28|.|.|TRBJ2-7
TGTGCCAGCAAAGGGGTGGCCTACGAGCAGTACTTC
CASKGVAYEQYF
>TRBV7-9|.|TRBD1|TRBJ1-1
TGTGCCAGCAGCCTCCCAGGGGGGTCAATGAACACTGAAGCTTTCTTT
CASSLPGGSMNTEAFF
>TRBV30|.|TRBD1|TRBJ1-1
TGTGCCTGGAAAGCAGGGGGAAACACTGAAGCTTTCTTT
CAWKAGGNTEAFF
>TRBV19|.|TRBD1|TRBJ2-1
TGTGCCAGTAGCCCCGGGACAGGGGGTGGGTATGAGCAGTTCTTC
CASSPGTGGGYEQFF
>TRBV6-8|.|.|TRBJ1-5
TGTGCCAGCACCCTGTTGGAGGAGTTCCTCAGTCAGCCCCAGCATTTT
CASTLLEEFLSQPQHF
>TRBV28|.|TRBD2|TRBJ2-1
TGTGCCAGCAGTTTAGCGGGAGGGTACAATGAGCAGTTCTTC
CASSLAGGYNEQFF
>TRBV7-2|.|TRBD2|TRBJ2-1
TGTGCCAGCAGCTTAGTACTTAGCGGGAGTGTTGAGCAGTTCTTC
CASSLVLSGSVEQFF
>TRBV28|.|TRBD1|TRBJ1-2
TGTGCCAGCAGCATGGGACAGGGGAAGTATGGCTACACCTTC
CASSMGQGKYGYTF
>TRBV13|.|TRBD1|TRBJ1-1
TGTGCCAGCAGCTTAGGTTGGCGGACAGGGCACCTAAACACTGAAGCTTTCTTT
CASSLGWRTGHLNTEAFF
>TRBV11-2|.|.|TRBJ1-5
TGTGCCAGCAGCTTAGATCTTAGTTACAATCAGCCCCAGCATTTT
CASSLDLSYNQPQHF
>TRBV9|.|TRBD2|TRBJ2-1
TGTGCCAGCAGCCCTCGGGGGGGACTCTACAATGAGCAGTTCTTC
CASSPRGGLYNEQFF
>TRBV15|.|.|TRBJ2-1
TGTGCCACCAGCAGAGTTGGAGCGGCAAGCTCCTACAATGAGCAGTTCTTC
CATSRVGAASSYNEQFF
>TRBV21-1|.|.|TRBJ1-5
TGTGCCAGCAGCAAAGGGCCAGAAAAAAATCAGCCCCAGCATTTT
CASSKGPEKNQPQHF
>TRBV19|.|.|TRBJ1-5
TGTGCCAGTACCCCGGCGGTAAATCAGCCCCAGCATTTT
CASTPAVNQPQHF